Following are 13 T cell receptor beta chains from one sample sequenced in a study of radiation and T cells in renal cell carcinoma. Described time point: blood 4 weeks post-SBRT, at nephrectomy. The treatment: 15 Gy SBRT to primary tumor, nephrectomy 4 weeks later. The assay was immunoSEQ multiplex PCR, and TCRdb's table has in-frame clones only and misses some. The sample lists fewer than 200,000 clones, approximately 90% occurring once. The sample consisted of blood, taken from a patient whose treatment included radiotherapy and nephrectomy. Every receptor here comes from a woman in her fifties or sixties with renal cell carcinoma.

CDR3 sequence (DNA): TGTGCCAGCAGCTTAGATGGGACAGGGAGTAACTATGGCTACACCTTC. Amino acids: CASSLDGTGSNYGYTF. The chain employs TRBV7-2 and TRBJ1-2, with 9 bases lining up with TRBD1. The CDR3 sequence is 16 residues long. The V segment lost 1 base and the J segment 1 base; nucleotides outside the gene matches: 4. Germline V CDR1 and CDR2: SGHTA, FQGNSA.

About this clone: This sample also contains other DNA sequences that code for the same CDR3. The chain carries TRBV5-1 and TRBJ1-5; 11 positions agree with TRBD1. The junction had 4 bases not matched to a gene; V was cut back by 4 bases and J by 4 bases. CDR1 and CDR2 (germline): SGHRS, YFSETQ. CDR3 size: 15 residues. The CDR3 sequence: CASSLGTGGNQPQHF. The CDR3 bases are TGCGCCAGCAGCCTGGGGACAGGGGGGAATCAGCCCCAGCATTTT.

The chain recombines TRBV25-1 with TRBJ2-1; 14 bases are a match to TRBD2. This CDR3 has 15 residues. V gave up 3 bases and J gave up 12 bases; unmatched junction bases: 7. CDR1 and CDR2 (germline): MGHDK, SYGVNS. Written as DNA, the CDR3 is TGTGCCAGCAGTGAGGGACTAGCGGGGGCCAGTCGGCAGTTCTTC. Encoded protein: CASSEGLAGASRQFF.

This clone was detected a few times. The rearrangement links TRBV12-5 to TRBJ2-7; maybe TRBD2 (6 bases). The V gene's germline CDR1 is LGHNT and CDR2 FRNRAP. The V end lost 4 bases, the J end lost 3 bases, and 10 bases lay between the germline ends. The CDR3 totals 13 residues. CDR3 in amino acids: CASGYGGFYEQYF. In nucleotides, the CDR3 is TGTGCTAGTGGTTACGGGGGATTCTACGAGCAGTACTTC.

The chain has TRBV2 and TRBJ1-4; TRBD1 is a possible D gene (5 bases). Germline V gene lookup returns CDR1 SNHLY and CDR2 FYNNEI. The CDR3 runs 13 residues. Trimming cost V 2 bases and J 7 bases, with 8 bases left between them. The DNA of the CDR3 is TGTGCCAGCAGTGAAACCAGGGCTGAAAAACTGTTTTTT. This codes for CASSETRAEKLFF. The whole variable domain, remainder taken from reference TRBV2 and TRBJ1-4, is EPEVTQTPSHQVTQMGQEVILRCVPISNHLYFYWYRQILGQKVEFLVSFYNNEISEKSEIFDDQFSVERPDGSNFTLKIRSTKLEDSAMYFCASSETRAEKLFFGSGTQLSVL.

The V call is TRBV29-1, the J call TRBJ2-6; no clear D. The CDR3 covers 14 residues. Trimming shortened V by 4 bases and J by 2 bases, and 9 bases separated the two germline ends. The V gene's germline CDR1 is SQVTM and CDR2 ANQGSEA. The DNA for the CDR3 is TGCAGCGTTGTCCTCGTCGCTGGGGCCAACGTCCTGACTTTC. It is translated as CSVVLVAGANVLTF.

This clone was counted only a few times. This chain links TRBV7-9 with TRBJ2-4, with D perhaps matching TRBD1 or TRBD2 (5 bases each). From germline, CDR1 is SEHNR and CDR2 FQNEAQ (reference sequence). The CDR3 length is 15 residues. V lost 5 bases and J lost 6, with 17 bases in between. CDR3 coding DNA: TGTGCCAGCAGCATGCCCGGGACCCTTGGAAACATTCAGTACTTC. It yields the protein CASSMPGTLGNIQYF. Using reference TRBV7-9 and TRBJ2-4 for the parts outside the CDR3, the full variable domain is DTGVSQNPRHKITKRGQNVTFRCDPISEHNRLYWYRQTLGQGPEFLTYFQNEAQLEKSRLLSDRFSAERPKGSFSTLEIQRTEQGDSAMYLCASSMPGTLGNIQYFGAGTRLSVL.

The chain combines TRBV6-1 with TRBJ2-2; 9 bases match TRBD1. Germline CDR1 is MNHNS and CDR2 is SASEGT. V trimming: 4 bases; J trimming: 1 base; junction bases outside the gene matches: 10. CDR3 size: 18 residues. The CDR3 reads CASSARQGGLRNTGELFF. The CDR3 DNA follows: TGTGCCAGCAGTGCTCGACAGGGGGGATTACGGAACACCGGGGAGCTGTTTTTT.

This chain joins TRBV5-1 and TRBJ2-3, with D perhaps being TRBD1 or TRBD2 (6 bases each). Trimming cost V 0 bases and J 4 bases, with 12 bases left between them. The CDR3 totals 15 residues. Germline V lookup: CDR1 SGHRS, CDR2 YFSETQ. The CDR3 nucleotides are TGCGCCAGCAGCTTGGCGGGGGCGCTGGCAGATACGCAGTATTTT. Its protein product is CASSLAGALADTQYF.

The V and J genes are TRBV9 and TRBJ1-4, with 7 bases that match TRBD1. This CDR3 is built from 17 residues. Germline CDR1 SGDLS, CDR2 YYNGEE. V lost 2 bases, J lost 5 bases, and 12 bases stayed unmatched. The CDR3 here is CASSVSTEGTANEKLFF. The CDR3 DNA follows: TGTGCCAGCAGCGTTTCAACCGAGGGGACAGCAAATGAAAAACTGTTTTTT.

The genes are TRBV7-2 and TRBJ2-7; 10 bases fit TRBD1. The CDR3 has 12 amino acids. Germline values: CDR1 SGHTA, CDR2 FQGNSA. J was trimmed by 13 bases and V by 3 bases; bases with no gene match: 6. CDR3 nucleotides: TGTGCCAGCAGCTTCCCGGGACAGGGGATTTACTTC. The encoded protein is CASSFPGQGIYF.

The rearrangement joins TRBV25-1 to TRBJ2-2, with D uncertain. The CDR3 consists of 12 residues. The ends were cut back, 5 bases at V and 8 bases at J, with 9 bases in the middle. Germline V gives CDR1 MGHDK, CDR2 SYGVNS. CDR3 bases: TGTGCCAGCAGTCCGCTCGTTGGGGAGCTGTTTTTT. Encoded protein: CASSPLVGELFF.

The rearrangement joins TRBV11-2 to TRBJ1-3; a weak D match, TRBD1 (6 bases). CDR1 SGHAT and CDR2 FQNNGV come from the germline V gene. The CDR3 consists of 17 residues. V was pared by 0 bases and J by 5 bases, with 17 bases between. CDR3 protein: CASSLEGGQGSRNTIYF. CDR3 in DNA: TGTGCCAGCAGCTTAGAGGGCGGGCAGGGGTCGAGAAACACCATATATTTT.